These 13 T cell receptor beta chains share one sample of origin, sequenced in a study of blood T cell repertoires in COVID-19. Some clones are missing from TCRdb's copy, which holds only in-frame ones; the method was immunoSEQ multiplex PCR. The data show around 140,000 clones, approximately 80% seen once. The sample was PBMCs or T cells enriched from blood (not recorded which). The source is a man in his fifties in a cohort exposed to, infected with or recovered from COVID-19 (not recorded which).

CDR3 sequence: CASSPNEKLFF. CDR3 nucleotides: TGTGCCAGCAGTCCAAATGAAAAACTGTTTTTT. The chain recombines TRBV2 with TRBJ1-4; D remains unclear. V was trimmed by 5 bases and J by 5 bases, leaving 3 bases between them. Looked up from germline, CDR1 is SNHLY and CDR2 is FYNNEI. The CDR3 loop spans 11 amino acids.

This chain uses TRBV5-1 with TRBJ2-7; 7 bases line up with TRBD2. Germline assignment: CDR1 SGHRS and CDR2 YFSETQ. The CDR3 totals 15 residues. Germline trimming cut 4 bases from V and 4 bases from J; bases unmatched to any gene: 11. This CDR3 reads CASSRDLAAIYEQYF. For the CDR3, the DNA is TGCGCCAGCAGCCGTGACCTAGCGGCAATTTACGAGCAGTACTTC. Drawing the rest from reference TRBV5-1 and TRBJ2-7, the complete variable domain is KAGVTQTPRYLIKTRGQQVTLSCSPISGHRSVSWYQQTPGQGLQFLFEYFSETQRNKGNFPGRFSGRQFSNSRSEMNVSTLELGDSALYLCASSRDLAAIYEQYFGPGTRLTVT.

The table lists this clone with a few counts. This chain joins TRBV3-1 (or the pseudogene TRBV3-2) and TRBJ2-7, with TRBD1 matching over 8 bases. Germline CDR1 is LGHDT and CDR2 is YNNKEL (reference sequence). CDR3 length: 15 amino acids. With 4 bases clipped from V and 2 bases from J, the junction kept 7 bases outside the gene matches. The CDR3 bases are TGTGCCAGCAGCCCAGTAGTGACAGGGGCCTACGAGCAGTACTTC. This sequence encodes CASSPVVTGAYEQYF.

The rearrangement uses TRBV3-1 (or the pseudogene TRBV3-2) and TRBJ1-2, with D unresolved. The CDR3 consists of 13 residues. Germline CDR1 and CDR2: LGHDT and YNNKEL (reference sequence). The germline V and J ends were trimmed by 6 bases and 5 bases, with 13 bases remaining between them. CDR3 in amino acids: CASSPAGAYGYTF. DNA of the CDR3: TGTGCCAGCAGTCCCGCGGGAGCTTATGGCTACACCTTC.

CDR3 protein: CATSDHLATDTQYF. As DNA, the CDR3 is TGTGCCACCAGTGACCACCTAGCGACAGATACGCAGTATTTT. This chain joins TRBV24-1 and TRBJ2-3; D might be TRBD2 (6 bases). Trimming removed 4 bases from V and 3 bases from J, with 10 bases in between. The CDR3 contains 14 residues. The V gene's germline CDR1 is KGHDR and CDR2 SFDVKD.

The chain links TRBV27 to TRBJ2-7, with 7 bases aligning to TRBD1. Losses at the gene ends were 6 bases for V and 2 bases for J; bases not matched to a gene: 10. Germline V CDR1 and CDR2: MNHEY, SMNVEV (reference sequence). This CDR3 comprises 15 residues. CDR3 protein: CASRHRGPRTYEQYF. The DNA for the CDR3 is TGTGCCAGCAGACACAGGGGACCCCGGACCTACGAGCAGTACTTC.

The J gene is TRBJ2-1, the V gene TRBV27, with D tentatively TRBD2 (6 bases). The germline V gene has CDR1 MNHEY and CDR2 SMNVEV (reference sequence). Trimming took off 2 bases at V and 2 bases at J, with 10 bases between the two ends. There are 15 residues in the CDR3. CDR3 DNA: TGTGCCAGCAGTTTAAGCGGAGGGACCTACAATGAGCAGTTCTTC. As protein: CASSLSGGTYNEQFF.

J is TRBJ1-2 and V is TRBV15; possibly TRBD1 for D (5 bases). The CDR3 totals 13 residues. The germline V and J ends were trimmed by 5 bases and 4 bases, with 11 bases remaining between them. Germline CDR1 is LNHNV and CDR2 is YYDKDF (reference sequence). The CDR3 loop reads CATSSGSGYGYTF. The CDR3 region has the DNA TGTGCCACCAGCTCAGGGTCAGGCTATGGCTACACCTTC.

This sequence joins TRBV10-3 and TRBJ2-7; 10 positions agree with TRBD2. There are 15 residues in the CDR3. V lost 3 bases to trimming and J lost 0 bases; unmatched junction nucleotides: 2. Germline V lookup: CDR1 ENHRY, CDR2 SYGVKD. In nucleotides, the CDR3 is TGTGCCATCAGTGAATCTAGCGGGGGCTCCTACGAGCAGTACTTC. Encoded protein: CAISESSGGSYEQYF.

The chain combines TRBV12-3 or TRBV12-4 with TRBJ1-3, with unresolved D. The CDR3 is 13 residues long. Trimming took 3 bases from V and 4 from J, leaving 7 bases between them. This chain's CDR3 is CASSFGGGNTIYF. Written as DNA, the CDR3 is TGTGCCAGCAGTTTTGGAGGGGGAAACACCATATATTTT.

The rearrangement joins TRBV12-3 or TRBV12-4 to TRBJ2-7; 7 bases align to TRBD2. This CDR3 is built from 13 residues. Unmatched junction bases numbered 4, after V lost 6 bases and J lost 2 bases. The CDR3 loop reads CASSISGTYEQYF. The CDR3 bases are TGTGCCAGCAGCATCAGCGGGACCTACGAGCAGTACTTC.

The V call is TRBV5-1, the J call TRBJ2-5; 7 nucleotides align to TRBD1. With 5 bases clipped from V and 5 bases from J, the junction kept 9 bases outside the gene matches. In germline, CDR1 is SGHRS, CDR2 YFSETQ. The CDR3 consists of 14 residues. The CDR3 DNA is TGCGCCAGCAGGGGACAGCTCACGGGGGAGACCCAGTACTTC. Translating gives CASRGQLTGETQYF.

The CDR3 coding sequence is TGTGCCAGCAGCGCGACACAGGGCCTTCAGCCCCAGCATTTT. Translating it yields CASSATQGLQPQHF. The V gene is TRBV28, the J gene TRBJ1-5; D possibly corresponds to TRBD1 (6 bases). V was cut by 6 bases and J by 6 bases, with 15 bases left in between. The germline V gene has CDR1 MDHEN and CDR2 SYDVKM. The CDR3 extends over 14 amino acids.